One and the same sample provided the 8 T cell receptor beta chains below, sequenced in a study of shared clonotypes between healthy human individuals. Using immunoSEQ multiplex PCR, the repertoire was profiled, and TCRdb retains in-frame clones only, with some absent. The sample holds about 600,000 clones, approximately 97% seen once. The sequencing sample was made of naive CD4+ T cells sorted from blood. The subset here: CD45RA+ positively selected. The receptors were sampled from a woman aged 25 to 45 in good health.

The chain is built from TRBV7-1 and TRBJ1-5; TRBD1 aligns across 9 bases. TRBV7-1 is assigned to the ORF class and has an uncertain function. J was trimmed by 4 bases and V by 3 bases; bases with no gene match: 4. This CDR3 comprises 15 residues. The CDR3 loop is CASSSPGTGNQPQHF. CDR3 nucleotide sequence: TGTGCCAGCAGCTCCCCAGGGACAGGGAATCAGCCCCAGCATTTT.

The rearrangement joins TRBV28 to TRBJ1-2; TRBD1 might be the D (5 bases). Germline lookup yields CDR1 MDHEN and CDR2 SYDVKM. Trimming removed 4 bases at V and 2 bases at J, with 14 bases between. CDR3 size: 15 residues. CDR3 nucleotides: TGTGCCAGCAGTTCTCCGCCGGGACCGAACTATGGCTACACCTTC. It translates to CASSSPPGPNYGYTF.

Comment on this clone: Other DNA sequences within the sample encode an identical CDR3. The chain links TRBV6-1 to TRBJ1-5; D is possibly TRBD1 (5 bases). The CDR3 sequence is 15 residues long. In germline, CDR1 is MNHNS, CDR2 SASEGT. Trimming removed 9 bases at V and 0 bases at J, with 15 bases between. The CDR3 sequence: CASKGQGNSNQPQHF. The CDR3 nucleotides read TGTGCCAGTAAGGGGCAGGGAAATAGCAATCAGCCCCAGCATTTT.

The chain uses TRBV14 and TRBJ1-3; D perhaps matches TRBD1 (5 bases). This CDR3 contains 15 residues. V lost 0 bases to trimming and J lost 3 bases, with 9 bases between them. Looked up from germline, CDR1 is SGHDN and CDR2 is FVKESK. The CDR3 spells CASSQDWGFGNTIYF. The CDR3 nucleotides are TGTGCCAGCAGCCAAGATTGGGGCTTTGGAAACACCATATATTTT.

The chain recombines TRBV27 with TRBJ2-7, with TRBD2 as a possible D gene (5 bases). CDR3 length: 15 residues. The V end lost 4 bases, the J end lost 2 bases, and 15 bases lay between the germline ends. Germline loops: CDR1 MNHEY, CDR2 SMNVEV (reference sequence). CDR3 sequence reads: CASSWSGPSPYEQYF. CDR3 sequence (DNA): TGTGCCAGCAGTTGGAGCGGACCGAGCCCCTACGAGCAGTACTTC.

The chain joins TRBV30 to TRBJ1-2; 7 bases are shared with TRBD1. In germline, CDR1 is GTSNPN, CDR2 SVGIG (reference sequence). The CDR3 is 15 residues long. V dropped 3 bases and J dropped 3; count of bases not matched to a gene: 10. The CDR3 sequence is CAWSPLDRLDYGYTF. CDR3 coding DNA: TGTGCCTGGAGCCCCCTGGACAGGCTGGACTATGGCTACACCTTC.

This chain joins TRBV15 and TRBJ2-7, with D possibly matching TRBD2 (5 bases). Trimming removed 5 bases at V and 0 bases at J, with 14 bases between. The CDR3 runs 15 residues. Germline values: CDR1 LNHNV, CDR2 YYDKDF (reference sequence). The CDR3 nucleotides are TGTGCCACCAGCGGAGCGGAGGTGAGCTCCTACGAGCAGTACTTC. Protein sequence: CATSGAEVSSYEQYF.

The chain is built from TRBV6-6 and TRBJ1-4; 7 nucleotides align to TRBD1. The CDR3 consists of 13 residues. The V and J ends lost 5 bases and 8 bases, in that order; junction bases with no gene match: 5. In germline, CDR1 is MNHNY, CDR2 SVGAGI (reference sequence). CDR3 loop: CASSRQGGEKLFF. For the CDR3, the DNA is TGTGCCAGCAGTCGACAGGGTGGGGAAAAACTGTTTTTT.